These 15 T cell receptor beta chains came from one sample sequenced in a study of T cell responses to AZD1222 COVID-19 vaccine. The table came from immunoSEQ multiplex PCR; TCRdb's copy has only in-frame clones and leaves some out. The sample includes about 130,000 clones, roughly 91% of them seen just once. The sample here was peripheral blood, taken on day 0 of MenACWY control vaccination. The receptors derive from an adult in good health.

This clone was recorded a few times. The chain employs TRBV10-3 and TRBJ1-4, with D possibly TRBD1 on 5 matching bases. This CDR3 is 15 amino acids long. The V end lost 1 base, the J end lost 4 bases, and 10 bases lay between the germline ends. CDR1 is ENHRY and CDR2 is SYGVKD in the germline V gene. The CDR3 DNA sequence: TGTGCCATCAGTGAGTTGGCAGGGATTAATGAAAAACTGTTTTTT. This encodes CAISELAGINEKLFF.

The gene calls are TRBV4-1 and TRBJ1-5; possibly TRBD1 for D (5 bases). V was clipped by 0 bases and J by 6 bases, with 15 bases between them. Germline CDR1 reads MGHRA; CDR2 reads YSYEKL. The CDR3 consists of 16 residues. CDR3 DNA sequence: TGCGCCAGCAGCCAAGAACCACAGGTTCCCTCTCAGCCCCAGCATTTT. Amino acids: CASSQEPQVPSQPQHF.

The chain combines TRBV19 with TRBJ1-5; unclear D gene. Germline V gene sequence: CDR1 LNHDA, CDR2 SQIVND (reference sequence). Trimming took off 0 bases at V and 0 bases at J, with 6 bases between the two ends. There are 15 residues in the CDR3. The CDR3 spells CASSIEGYSNQPQHF. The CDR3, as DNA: TGTGCCAGTAGTATAGAGGGTTATAGCAATCAGCCCCAGCATTTT.

In nucleotides, the CDR3 is TGCGCCAGCAGCTTGGCCCAGGGGTCCTACGAGCAGTACGTC. It yields the protein CASSLAQGSYEQYV. V usage is TRBV5-1 and J usage is TRBJ2-7, with D perhaps TRBD1 (6 bases). Germline-derived CDR1 and CDR2 are SGHRS and YFSETQ. The CDR3 consists of 14 residues. V lost 0 bases to trimming and J lost 1 base, with 8 bases between them.

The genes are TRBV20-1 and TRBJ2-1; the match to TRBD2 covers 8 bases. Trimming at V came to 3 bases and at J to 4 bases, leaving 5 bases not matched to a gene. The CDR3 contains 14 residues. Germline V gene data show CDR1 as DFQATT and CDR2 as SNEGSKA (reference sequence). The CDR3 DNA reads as TGCAGTGCTAGTTGGCGGGGGGATTACAATGAGCAGTTCTTC. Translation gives CSASWRGDYNEQFF.

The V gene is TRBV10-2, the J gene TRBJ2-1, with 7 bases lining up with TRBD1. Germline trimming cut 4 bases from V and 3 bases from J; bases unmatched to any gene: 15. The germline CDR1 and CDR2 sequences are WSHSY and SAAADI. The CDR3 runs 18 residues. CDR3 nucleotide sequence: TGCGCCAGCAGTGGGGACAGTCCCCTTACTACCCTCTACAATGAGCAGTTCTTC. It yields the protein CASSGDSPLTTLYNEQFF.

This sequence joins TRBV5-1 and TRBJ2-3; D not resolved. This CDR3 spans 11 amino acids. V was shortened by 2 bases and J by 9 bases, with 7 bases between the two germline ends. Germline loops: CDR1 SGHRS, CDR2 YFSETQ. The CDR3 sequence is CASSFGRTQYF. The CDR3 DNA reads TGCGCCAGCAGCTTTGGTAGGACGCAGTATTTT.

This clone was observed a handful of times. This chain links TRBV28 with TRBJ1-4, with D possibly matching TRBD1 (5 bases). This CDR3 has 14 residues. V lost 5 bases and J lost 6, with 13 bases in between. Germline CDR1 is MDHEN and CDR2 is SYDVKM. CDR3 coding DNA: TGTGCCAGCAGTACTACCAGGGATTATGAAAAACTGTTTTTT. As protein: CASSTTRDYEKLFF.

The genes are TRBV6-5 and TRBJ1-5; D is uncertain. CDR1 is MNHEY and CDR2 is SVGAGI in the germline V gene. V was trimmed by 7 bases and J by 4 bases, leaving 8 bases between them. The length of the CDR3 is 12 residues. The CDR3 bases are TGTGCCAGCAATCGGGCAAATCAGCCCCAGCATTTT. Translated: CASNRANQPQHF.

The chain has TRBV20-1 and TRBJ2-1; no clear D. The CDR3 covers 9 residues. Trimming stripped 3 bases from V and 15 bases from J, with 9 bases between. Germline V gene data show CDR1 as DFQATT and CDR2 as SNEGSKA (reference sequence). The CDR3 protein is CSASPGLFF. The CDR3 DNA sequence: TGCAGTGCTAGTCCTGGGCTGTTCTTC.

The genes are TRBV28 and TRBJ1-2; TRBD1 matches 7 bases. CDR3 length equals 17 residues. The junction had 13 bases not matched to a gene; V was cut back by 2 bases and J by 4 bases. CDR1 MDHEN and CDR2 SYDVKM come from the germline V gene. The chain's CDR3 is CASSLARGEGAGYGYTF. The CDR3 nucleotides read TGTGCCAGCAGTTTAGCTAGGGGAGAGGGGGCGGGCTATGGCTACACCTTC.

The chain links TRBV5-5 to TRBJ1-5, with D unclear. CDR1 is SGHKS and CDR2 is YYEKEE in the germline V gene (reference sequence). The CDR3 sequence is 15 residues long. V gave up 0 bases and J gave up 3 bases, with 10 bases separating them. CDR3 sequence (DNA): TGTGCCAGCAGCTTGGCCACGTACAACAATCAGCCCCAGCATTTT. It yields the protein CASSLATYNNQPQHF.

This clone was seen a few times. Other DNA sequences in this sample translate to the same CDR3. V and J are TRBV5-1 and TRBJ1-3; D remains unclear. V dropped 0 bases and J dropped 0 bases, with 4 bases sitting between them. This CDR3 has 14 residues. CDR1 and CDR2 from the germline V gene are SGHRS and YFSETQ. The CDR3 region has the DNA TGCGCCAGCAGCTTGGGGACCTCTGGAAACACCATATATTTT. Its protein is CASSLGTSGNTIYF.

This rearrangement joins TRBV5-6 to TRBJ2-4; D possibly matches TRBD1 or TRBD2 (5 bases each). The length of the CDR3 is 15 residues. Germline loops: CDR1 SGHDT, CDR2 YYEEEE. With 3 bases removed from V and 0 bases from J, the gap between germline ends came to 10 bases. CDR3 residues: CASSSGTLAKNIQYF. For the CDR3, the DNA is TGTGCCAGCAGCTCCGGGACGCTAGCCAAAAACATTCAGTACTTC.

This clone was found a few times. CDR3 sequence: CASSLARGGGYNSPLHF. The CDR3, as DNA: TGTGCCAGCAGCTTAGCCCGGGGGGGCGGCTATAATTCACCCCTCCACTTT. The chain carries TRBV7-9 and TRBJ1-6; possibly TRBD1 for D (6 bases). Trimming stripped 0 bases from V and 3 bases from J, with 12 bases between. The CDR3 covers 17 residues. Germline assignment: CDR1 SEHNR and CDR2 FQNEAQ (reference sequence).